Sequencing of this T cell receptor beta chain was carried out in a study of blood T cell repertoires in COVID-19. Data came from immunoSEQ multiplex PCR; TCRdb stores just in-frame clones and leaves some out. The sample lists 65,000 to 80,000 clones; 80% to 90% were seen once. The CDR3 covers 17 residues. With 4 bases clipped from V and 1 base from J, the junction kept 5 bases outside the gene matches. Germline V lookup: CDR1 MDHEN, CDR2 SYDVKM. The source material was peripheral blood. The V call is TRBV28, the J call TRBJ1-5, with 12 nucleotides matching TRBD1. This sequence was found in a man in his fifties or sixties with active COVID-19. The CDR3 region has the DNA TGTGCCAGCAGTTCTTTGGGACAGGGGGCGAGCAATCAGCCCCAGCATTTT. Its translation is CASSSLGQGASNQPQHF.